This TCR beta chain was recorded in a study of vaccination effects on CD4 cells after COVID-19. Study as a whole: Supplemented with 8.5 to 10 IU/ml IL-2 and about 10 ug/ml peptides, a few million PBMC per well were kept in culture.

Study outcomes and limitations: No early post-infection timepoints were available in the study, which also included few convalescent patients. Marked clonal contraction was seen in infection- and vaccine-induced clones late after vaccination.

The table came from immunoSEQ multiplex PCR; TCRdb's copy has only in-frame clones and leaves some out. Among tens of thousands of clones listed, 78% were seen once. Scientists isolated CD4+ T cells after a roughly 9-day culture period ended. Of the BNT162b2 and mRNA-1273 vaccines, participants received two doses of one or the other. For this clone: Its antigen is currently unknown.

This CDR3 spans 13 amino acids. The V and J ends lost 3 bases and 7 bases respectively, with 16 bases between them. Germline CDR1 and CDR2: DFQATT and SNEGSKA (reference sequence). The J gene is TRBJ2-7, the V gene TRBV20-1; the D gene is possibly TRBD1 (5 bases). This clonotype originated in a human donor who received a COVID-19 vaccine. The sample was CD4+ T cells from PBMCs cultured without peptide, taken after COVID-19 vaccination. Here the CDR3 DNA reads TGCAGTGCTAGTAAGACAGTCTTTTCGGAGCAGTACTTC. Its translation is CSASKTVFSEQYF.